The 9 T cell receptor beta chains below were found in one sample sequenced in a study of T-cell reconstitution after alpha-beta-depleted transplantation in children. Preparing the TCRbeta library involved the use of unique molecular identifiers. TCRdb reprocessed the PCR reads with MiXCR, giving one entry per CDR3 protein. The sample includes around 600,000 distinct CDR3 sequences, 8% to 11% of them seen just once. The source was PBMCs from the stem cell graft donor, collected from the stem cell graft. These receptors were collected from a human donor who donated a stem cell graft to a child with acute myeloid leukemia.

This clonotype was detected a few times. V usage is TRBV15 and J usage is TRBJ2-1; a weak D match, TRBD2 (6 bases). From germline, CDR1 is LNHNV and CDR2 YYDKDF (reference sequence). Trimming stripped 0 bases from V and 4 bases from J, with 28 bases between. The CDR3 loop spans 21 amino acids. Written as DNA, the CDR3 is TGTGCCACCAGCAGAGATCCCCGACTAGTCCCGAATACAAGAGAATACAATGAGCAGTTCTTC. Translated, it gives CATSRDPRLVPNTREYNEQFF.

In this sample, this clonotype turned up many times. The rearrangement joins TRBV19 to TRBJ1-1, with unresolved D. CDR3 length: 14 residues. V lost 3 bases and J lost 1, with 9 bases in between. CDR1 is LNHDA and CDR2 is SQIVND in the germline V gene (reference sequence). CDR3 DNA sequence: TGTGCCAGTAGTATCCTACGGGAGAACACTGAAGCTTTCTTT. As protein: CASSILRENTEAFF.

The J gene is TRBJ2-7, the V gene TRBV9; D is ambiguous. Germline V gives CDR1 SGDLS, CDR2 YYNGEE. This CDR3 region has 14 residues. V lost 4 bases and J lost 0, with 11 bases in between. CDR3 region: CASSPTSPSYEQYF. DNA for the CDR3: TGTGCCAGCAGCCCAACTTCGCCCTCCTACGAGCAGTACTTC.

This clonotype was recorded a few times. The rearrangement links TRBV24-1 to TRBJ2-2, with D possibly matching TRBD1 (5 bases). This CDR3 is 16 amino acids long. Trimming removed 4 bases at V and 2 bases at J, with 13 bases between. Germline V gene data show CDR1 as KGHDR and CDR2 as SFDVKD. CDR3 amino acids: CATSESGKKNTGELFF. The CDR3 coding sequence is TGTGCCACCAGTGAGTCAGGGAAGAAAAACACCGGGGAGCTGTTTTTT.

This clonotype came up a few times. The chain joins TRBV2 to TRBJ2-1; TRBD1 might be the D (5 bases). Trimming pared 7 bases from V and 0 bases from J, leaving 16 bases between. Germline values: CDR1 SNHLY, CDR2 FYNNEI. This CDR3 has 16 amino acids. The DNA for the CDR3 is TGTGCCAGCACCCGGCAGGCAGACAGCTCCTACAATGAGCAGTTCTTC. Translating gives CASTRQADSSYNEQFF.

This clonotype was recorded many times. The chain couples TRBV3-1 to TRBJ2-1, with a tentative D call TRBD2 (6 bases). Trimming removed 0 bases at V and 11 bases at J, with 20 bases between. This CDR3 has 16 amino acids. From germline, CDR1 is LGHDT and CDR2 YNNKEL (reference sequence). The CDR3 DNA reads TGTGCCAGCAGCCAAGATCCGGGCGGGGTAGCGGACAAGCAGTTCTTC. It translates to CASSQDPGGVADKQFF.

This chain links TRBV6-5 with TRBJ2-1, with 9 nucleotides matching TRBD2. After removal of 4 bases from V and 6 bases from J, the junction contained 13 bases not matched to a gene. Looked up from germline, CDR1 is MNHEY and CDR2 is SVGAGI. There are 17 residues in the CDR3. In nucleotides, the CDR3 is TGTGCCAGCAGTTTCGGCGGGAGGGCTGGCGGTCGCAATGAGCAGTTCTTC. Translated, it gives CASSFGGRAGGRNEQFF.

The rearrangement uses TRBV20-1 and TRBJ1-5, with D perhaps TRBD1 (6 bases). The CDR3 is 16 amino acids. V was trimmed by 5 bases and J by 1 base, leaving 18 bases between them. Germline V gene lookup returns CDR1 DFQATT and CDR2 SNEGSKA (reference sequence). The CDR3 region is CSAPGGQRLSNQPQHF. The CDR3 nucleotides read TGCAGTGCTCCTGGAGGACAGAGGCTAAGCAATCAGCCCCAGCATTTT.

The table lists this clonotype with a few counts. The chain employs TRBV6-5 and TRBJ2-7; 9 bases line up with TRBD1. Per the germline V gene, CDR1 is MNHEY and CDR2 is SVGAGI. Losses at the gene ends were 1 base for V and 6 bases for J; bases not matched to a gene: 10. There are 16 residues in the CDR3. CDR3 nucleotide sequence: TGTGCCAGCAGTTACTTCGCGACAGGGGGGCCAGGCGAGCAGTACTTC. The encoded protein is CASSYFATGGPGEQYF.